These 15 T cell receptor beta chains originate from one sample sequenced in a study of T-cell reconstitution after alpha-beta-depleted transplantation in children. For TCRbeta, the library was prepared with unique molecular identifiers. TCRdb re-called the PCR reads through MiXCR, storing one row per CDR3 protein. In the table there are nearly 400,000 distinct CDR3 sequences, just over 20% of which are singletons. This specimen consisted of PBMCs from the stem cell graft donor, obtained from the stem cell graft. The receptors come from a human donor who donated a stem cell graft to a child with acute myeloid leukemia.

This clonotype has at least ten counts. Here the CDR3 DNA reads TGCAGTGCTAGAGAAGGGACGAGCTCCTACAATGAGCAGTTCTTC. Amino acid sequence: CSAREGTSSYNEQFF. This chain links TRBV20-1 with TRBJ2-1, with D perhaps matching TRBD1 or TRBD2 (5 bases each). The CDR3 totals 15 residues. Trimming stripped 0 bases from V and 0 bases from J, with 9 bases between. Germline CDR1 DFQATT, CDR2 SNEGSKA (reference sequence).

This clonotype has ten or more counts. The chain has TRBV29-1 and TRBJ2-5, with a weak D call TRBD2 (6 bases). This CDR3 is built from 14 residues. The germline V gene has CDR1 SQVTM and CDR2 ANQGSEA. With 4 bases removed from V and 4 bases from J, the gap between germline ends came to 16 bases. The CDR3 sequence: CSVGPEMGGETQYF. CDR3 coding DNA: TGCAGCGTTGGTCCGGAGATGGGAGGAGAGACCCAGTACTTC.

The CDR3 DNA is TGCAGTGCTAGTATTTGGACTAGCGGTTCCTACGAGCAGTACTTC. It yields the protein CSASIWTSGSYEQYF. The chain combines TRBV20-1 with TRBJ2-7, with TRBD2 matching 10 bases. Germline values: CDR1 DFQATT, CDR2 SNEGSKA (reference sequence). J was trimmed by 1 base and V by 3 bases; bases with no gene match: 6. This CDR3 spans 15 amino acids.

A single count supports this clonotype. As DNA, the CDR3 is TGTGCCAGCAGTTTCATAGGCGCCTGGCAAGAGACCCAGTACTTC. It translates to CASSFIGAWQETQYF. The gene calls are TRBV28 and TRBJ2-5, with D uncertain. V shed 3 bases and J shed 2 bases, with 13 bases lying between them. CDR3 length equals 15 residues. Germline V gives CDR1 MDHEN, CDR2 SYDVKM. The variable domain in full, completed from reference TRBV28 and TRBJ2-5, reads DVKVTQSSRYLVKRTGEKVFLECVQDMDHENMFWYRQDPGLGLRLIYFSYDVKMKEKGDIPEGYSVSREKKERFSLILESASTNQTSMYLCASSFIGAWQETQYFGPGTRLLVL.

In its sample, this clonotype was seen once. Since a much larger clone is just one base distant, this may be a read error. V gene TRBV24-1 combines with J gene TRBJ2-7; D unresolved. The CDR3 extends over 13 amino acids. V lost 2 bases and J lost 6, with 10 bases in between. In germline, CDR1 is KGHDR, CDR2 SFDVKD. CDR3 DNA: TGTGCCACCAGTGATTCCGCAAGAGGCGAGCAGTACTTC. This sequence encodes CATSDSARGEQYF.

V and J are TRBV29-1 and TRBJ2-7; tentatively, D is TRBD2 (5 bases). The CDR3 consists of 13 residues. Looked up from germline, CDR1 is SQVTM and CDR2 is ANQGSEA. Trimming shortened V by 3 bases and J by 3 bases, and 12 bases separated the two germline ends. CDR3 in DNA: TGCAGCGTTGACCGGGGTGAAGGCTACGAGCAGTACTTC. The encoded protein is CSVDRGEGYEQYF.

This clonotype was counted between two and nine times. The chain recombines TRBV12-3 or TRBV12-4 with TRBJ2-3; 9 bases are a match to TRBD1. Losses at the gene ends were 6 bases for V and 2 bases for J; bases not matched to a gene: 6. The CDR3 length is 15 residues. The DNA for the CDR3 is TGTGCCAGCAGGCGAGACAGGGGGAACACAGATACGCAGTATTTT. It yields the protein CASRRDRGNTDTQYF.

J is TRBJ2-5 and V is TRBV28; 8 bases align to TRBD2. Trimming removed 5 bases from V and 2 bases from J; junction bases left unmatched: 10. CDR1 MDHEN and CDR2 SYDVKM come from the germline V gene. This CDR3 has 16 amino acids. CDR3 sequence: CASSLSAGGHQETQYF. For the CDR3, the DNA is TGTGCCAGCAGTCTTAGCGCGGGAGGCCATCAAGAGACCCAGTACTTC.

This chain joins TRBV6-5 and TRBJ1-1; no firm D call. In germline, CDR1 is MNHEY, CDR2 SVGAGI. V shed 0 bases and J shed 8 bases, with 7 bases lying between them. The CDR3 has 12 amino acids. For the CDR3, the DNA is TGTGCCAGCAGTTACTCGGGAGGGGAAGCTTTCTTT. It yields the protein CASSYSGGEAFF.

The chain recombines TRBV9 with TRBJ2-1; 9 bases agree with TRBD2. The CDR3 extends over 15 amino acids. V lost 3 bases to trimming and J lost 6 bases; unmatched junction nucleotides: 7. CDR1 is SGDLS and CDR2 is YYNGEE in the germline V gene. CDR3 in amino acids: CASSAVAGAPNEQFF. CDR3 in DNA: TGTGCCAGCAGCGCCGTAGCGGGAGCCCCCAATGAGCAGTTCTTC. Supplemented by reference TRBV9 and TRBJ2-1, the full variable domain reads DSGVTQTPKHLITATGQRVTLRCSPRSGDLSVYWYQQSLDQGLQFLIQYYNGEERAKGNILERFSAQQFPDLHSELNLSSLELGDSALYFCASSAVAGAPNEQFFGPGTRLTVL.

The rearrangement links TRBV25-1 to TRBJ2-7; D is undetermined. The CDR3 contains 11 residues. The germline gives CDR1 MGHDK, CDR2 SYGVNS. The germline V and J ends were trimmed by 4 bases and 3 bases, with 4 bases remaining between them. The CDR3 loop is CASSGIYEQYF. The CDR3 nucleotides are TGTGCCAGCAGTGGGATCTACGAGCAGTACTTC.

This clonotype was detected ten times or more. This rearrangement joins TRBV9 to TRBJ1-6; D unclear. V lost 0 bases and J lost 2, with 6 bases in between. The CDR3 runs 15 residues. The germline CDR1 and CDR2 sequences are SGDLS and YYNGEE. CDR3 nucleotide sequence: TGTGCCAGCAGCGTAGGGGAAACCTATAATTCACCCCTCCACTTT. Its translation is CASSVGETYNSPLHF.

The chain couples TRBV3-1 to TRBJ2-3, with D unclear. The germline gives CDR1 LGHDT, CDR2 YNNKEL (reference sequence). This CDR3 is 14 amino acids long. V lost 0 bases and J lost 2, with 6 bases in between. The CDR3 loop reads CASSQDTFTDTQYF. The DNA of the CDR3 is TGTGCCAGCAGCCAAGACACCTTCACAGATACGCAGTATTTT.

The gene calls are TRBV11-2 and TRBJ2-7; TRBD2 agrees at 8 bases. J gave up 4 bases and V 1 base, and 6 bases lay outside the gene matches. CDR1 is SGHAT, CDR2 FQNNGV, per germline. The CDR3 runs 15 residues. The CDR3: CASSLGGKREYEQYF. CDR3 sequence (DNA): TGTGCCAGCAGCTTAGGAGGCAAGCGGGAGTACGAGCAGTACTTC.

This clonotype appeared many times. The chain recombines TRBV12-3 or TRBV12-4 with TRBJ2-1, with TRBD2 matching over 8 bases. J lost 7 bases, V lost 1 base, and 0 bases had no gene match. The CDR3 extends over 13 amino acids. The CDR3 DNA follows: TGTGCCAGCAGTTTAGTAGCGGGAAATGAGCAGTTCTTC. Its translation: CASSLVAGNEQFF.